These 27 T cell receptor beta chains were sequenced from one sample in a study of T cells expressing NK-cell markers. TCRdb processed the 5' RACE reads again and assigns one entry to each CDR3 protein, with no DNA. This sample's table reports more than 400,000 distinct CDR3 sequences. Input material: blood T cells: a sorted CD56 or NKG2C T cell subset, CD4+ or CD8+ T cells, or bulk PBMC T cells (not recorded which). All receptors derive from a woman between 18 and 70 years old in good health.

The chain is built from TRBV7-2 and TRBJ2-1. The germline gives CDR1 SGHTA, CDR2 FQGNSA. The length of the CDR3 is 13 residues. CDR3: CASSPSDYNEQFF.

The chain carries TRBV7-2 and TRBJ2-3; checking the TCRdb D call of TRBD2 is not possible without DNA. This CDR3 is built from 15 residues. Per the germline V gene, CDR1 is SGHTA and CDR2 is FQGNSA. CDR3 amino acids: CASSLGLAGGGTQYF.

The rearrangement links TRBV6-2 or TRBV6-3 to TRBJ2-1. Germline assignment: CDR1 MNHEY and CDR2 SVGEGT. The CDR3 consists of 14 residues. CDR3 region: CASSDFDSTGRQFF.

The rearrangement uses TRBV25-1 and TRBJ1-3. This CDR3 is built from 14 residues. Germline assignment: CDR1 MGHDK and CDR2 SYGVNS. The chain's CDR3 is CASSDLGSGNTIYF.

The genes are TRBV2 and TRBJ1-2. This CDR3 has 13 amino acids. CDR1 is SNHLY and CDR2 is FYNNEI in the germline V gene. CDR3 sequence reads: CASSEDSEYGYTF.

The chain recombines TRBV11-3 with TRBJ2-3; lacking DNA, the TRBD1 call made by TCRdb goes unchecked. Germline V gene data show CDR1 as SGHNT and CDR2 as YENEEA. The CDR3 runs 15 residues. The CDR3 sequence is CASSKGTGGRGTQYF.

The CDR3 loop reads CASSYTGQSGYGYTF. The chain couples TRBV6-5 to TRBJ1-2; TCRdb gives TRBD1 as the D gene, but with no DNA this cannot be confirmed. CDR1 is MNHEY and CDR2 is SVGAGI in the germline V gene. The CDR3 is made up of 15 amino acids.

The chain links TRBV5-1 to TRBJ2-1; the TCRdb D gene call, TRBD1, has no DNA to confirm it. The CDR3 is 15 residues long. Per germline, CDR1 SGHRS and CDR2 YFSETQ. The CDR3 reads CASSLSPGAGNEQFF.

The CDR3 is CASSQSTPDSLNTEAFF. The genes are TRBV14 and TRBJ1-1; the D call of TRBD1 rests on TCRdb alone, since no DNA is present to check it. The CDR3 is 17 residues long. Germline values: CDR1 SGHDN, CDR2 FVKESK.

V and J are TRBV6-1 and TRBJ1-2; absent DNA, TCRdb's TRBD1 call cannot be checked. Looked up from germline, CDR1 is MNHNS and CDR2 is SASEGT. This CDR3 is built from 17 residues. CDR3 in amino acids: CASSPIISGQGVFGYTF.

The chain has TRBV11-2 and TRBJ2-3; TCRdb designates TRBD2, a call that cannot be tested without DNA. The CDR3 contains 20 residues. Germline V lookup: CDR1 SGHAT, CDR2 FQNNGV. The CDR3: CASSLPSTGEIHSSTDTQYF.

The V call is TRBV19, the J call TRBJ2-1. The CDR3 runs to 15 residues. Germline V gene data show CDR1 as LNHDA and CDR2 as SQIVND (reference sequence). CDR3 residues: CASSIDSYSYNEQFF. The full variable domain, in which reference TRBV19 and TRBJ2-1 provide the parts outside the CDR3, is DGGITQSPKYLFRKEGQNVTLSCEQNLNHDAMYWYRQDPGQGLRLIYYSQIVNDFQKGDIAEGYSVSREKKESFPLTVTSAQKNPTAFYLCASSIDSYSYNEQFFGPGTRLTVL.

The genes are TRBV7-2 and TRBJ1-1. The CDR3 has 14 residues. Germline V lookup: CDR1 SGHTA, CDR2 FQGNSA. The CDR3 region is CASSLIRQDTEAFF.

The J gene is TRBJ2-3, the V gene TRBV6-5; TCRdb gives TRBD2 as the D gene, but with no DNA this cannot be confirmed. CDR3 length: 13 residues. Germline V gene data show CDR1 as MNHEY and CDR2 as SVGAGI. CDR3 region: CASSWAGVDTQYF.

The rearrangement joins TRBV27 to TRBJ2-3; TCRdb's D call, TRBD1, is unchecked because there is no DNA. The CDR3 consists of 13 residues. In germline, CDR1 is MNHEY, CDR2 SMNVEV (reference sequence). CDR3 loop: CASTDWGRDTQYF.

The CDR3 sequence: CSARIARTDTQYF. The J gene is TRBJ2-3, the V gene TRBV20-1. Germline V lookup: CDR1 DFQATT, CDR2 SNEGSKA (reference sequence). This CDR3 region has 13 residues.

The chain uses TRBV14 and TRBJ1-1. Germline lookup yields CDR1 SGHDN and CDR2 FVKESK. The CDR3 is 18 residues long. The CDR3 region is CASSQDLGRIRMSTEAFF.

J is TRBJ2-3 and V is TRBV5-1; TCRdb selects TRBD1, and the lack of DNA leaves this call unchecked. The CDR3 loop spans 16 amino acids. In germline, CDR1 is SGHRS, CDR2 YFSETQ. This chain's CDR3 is CASSLSGAGGMDTQYF.

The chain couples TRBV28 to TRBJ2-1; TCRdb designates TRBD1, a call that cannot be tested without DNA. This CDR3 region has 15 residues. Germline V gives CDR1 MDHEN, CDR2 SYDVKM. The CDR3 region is CASRVPGRDYNEQFF.

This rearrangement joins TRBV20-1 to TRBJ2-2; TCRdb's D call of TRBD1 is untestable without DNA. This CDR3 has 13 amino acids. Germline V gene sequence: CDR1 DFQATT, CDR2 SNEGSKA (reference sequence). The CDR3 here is CSARQGSTGELFF.

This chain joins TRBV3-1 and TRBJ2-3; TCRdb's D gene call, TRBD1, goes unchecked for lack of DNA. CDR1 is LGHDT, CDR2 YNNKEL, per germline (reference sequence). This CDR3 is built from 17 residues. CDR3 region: CASSQDLAGATRDTQYF.

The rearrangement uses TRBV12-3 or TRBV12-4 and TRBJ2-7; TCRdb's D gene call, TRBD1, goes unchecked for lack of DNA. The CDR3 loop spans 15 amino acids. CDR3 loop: CASRRSGGSSYEQYF.

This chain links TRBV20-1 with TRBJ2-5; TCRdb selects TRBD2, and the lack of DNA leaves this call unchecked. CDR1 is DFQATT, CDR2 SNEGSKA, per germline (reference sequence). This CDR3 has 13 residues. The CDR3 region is CSAWRQSKETQYF.

CDR3 in amino acids: CASSLAGRSNQPQHF. The V gene is TRBV12-3 or TRBV12-4, the J gene TRBJ1-5. The CDR3 is 15 amino acids.

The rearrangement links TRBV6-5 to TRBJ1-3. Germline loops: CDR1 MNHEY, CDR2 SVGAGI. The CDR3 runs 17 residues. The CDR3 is CASSYRTPGPTGNTIYF.

CDR3 region: CASSRDRGAFF. This chain uses TRBV18 with TRBJ1-1; the D call of TRBD1 rests on TCRdb alone, since no DNA is present to check it. CDR1 is KGHSH, CDR2 LQKENI, per germline. CDR3 length equals 11 residues.

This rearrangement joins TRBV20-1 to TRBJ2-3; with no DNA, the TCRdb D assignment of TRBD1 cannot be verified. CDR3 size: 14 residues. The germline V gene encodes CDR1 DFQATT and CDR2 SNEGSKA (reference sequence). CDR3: CSAIPGDSTDTQYF.